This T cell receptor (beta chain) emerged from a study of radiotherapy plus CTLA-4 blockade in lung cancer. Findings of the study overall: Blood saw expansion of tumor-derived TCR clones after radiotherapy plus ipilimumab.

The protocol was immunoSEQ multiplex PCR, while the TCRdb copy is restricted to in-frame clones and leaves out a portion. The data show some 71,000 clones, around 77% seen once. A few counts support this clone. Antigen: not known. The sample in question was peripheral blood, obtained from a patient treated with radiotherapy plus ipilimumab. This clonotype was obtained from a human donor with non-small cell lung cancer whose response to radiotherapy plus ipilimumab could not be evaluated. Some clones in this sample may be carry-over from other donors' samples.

The DNA of the CDR3 is TGTGCCAGCTCACCGCAGGGGAGAAACACCATATATTTT. Amino acids: CASSPQGRNTIYF. This chain uses TRBV18 with TRBJ1-3; possibly TRBD1 for D (6 bases). CDR1 is KGHSH, CDR2 LQKENI, per germline. The V end was cut by 3 bases, the J end by 5 bases, with 8 bases between. This CDR3 has 13 amino acids.